This entry concerns a single T cell receptor beta chain. The germline CDR1 and CDR2 sequences are SGHVS and FNYEAQ. The germline V and J ends were trimmed by 1 base and 3 bases, with 6 bases remaining between them. There are 13 residues in the CDR3. The data were obtained in a study of blood T cell repertoires in COVID-19. The assay was immunoSEQ multiplex PCR, and TCRdb's table has in-frame clones only and misses some. The sample lists about 240,000 clones, 83% occurring once. The sequence was obtained from a woman in her thirties or forties who had been exposed to COVID-19. The J gene is TRBJ1-1, the V gene TRBV7-6; D is ambiguous. The material sequenced was PBMCs or T cells enriched from blood (not recorded which). This CDR3 reads CASSLGRYTEAFF. The CDR3 bases are TGTGCCAGCAGCTTAGGGCGGTACACTGAAGCTTTCTTT.